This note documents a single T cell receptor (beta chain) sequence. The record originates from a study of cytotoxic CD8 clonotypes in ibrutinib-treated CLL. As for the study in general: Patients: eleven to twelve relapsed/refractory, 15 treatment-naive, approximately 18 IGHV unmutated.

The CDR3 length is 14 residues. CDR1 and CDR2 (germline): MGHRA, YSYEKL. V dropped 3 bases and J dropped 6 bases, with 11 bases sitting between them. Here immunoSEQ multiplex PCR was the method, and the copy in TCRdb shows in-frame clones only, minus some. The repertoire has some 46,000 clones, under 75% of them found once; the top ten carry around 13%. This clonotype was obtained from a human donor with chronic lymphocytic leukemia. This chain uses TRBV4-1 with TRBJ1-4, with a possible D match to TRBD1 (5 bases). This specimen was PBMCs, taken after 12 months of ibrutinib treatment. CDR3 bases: TGCGCCAGCAGCCAGAGGGACCGAGATGAAAAACTGTTTTTT. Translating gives CASSQRDRDEKLFF.